The present TCR beta chain was sequenced within a study of T cell changes during pregnancy in multiple sclerosis. This CDR3 is 13 amino acids long. Germline CDR1 is PRHDT and CDR2 is FYEKMQ (reference sequence). Deletions cut 5 bases from V and 2 bases from J, with 10 bases between. Sequencing was performed with immunoSEQ multiplex PCR; in TCRdb, only in-frame clones are kept and a portion is missing. The table lists 45,000 to 60,000 clones, 90% of them singletons. Sequencing used CD8+ T cells from peripheral blood mononuclear cells, obtained before pregnancy. The chain carries TRBV13 and TRBJ2-7, with TRBD2 as a possible D gene (6 bases). This sequence was found in a female donor with multiple sclerosis, enrolled in a pregnancy study. Written as DNA, the CDR3 is TGTGCCAGCAGCCCCGGGACTGCCTACGAGCAGTACTTC. Protein: CASSPGTAYEQYF.